The 27 T cell receptor beta chains reported below all come from one sample, sequenced in a study of radiation and T cells in renal cell carcinoma. Regarding treatment: 15 Gy SBRT to primary tumor, nephrectomy 4 weeks later. Profiling relied on immunoSEQ multiplex PCR, and the TCRdb table lists in-frame clones only, not all of them. The sample contains approximately 20,000 clones, just over 60% of which appear only once. Here the sequenced sample was tumor tissue, taken from a patient whose treatment included radiotherapy and nephrectomy. Receptors originate from a woman between 65 and 79 years old with renal cell carcinoma.

The table lists this clone with a count of one. The chain carries TRBV7-2 and TRBJ1-1; D is unresolved. The CDR3 has 12 amino acids. Germline V gives CDR1 SGHTA, CDR2 FQGNSA. Trimming left V 3 bases short and J 3 bases short, with 5 bases between. The CDR3 DNA is TGTGCCAGCAGCTTCATACACACTGAAGCTTTCTTT. Amino acid sequence: CASSFIHTEAFF. The full variable domain, its missing parts supplied by reference TRBV7-2 and TRBJ1-1, is GAGVSQSPSNKVTEKGKDVELRCDPISGHTALYWYRQSLGQGLEFLIYFQGNSAPDKSGLPSDRFSAERTGGSVSTLTIQRTQQEDSAVYLCASSFIHTEAFFGQGTRLTVV.

The gene calls are TRBV11-1 and TRBJ2-2; 10 bases line up with TRBD1. J was trimmed by 5 bases and V by 3 bases; bases with no gene match: 12. The CDR3 contains 18 residues. The germline CDR1 and CDR2 sequences are SGHAT and FQDESV (reference sequence). The CDR3 protein is CASSFRQGANQLTGELFF. For the CDR3, the DNA is TGTGCCAGCAGCTTTCGACAGGGGGCCAACCAACTAACCGGGGAGCTGTTTTTT.

The V call is TRBV7-2, the J call TRBJ2-5; D gene uncertain. The V end lost 8 bases, the J end lost 8 bases, and 21 bases lay between the germline ends. The CDR3 has 14 residues. CDR1 SGHTA and CDR2 FQGNSA come from the germline V gene. CDR3 loop: CASASSGPMETQYF. CDR3 in DNA: TGTGCCAGCGCGAGCTCGGGCCCAATGGAAACCCAGTACTTC.

The chain recombines TRBV4-3 with TRBJ1-2; D not resolved. The CDR3 consists of 13 residues. V lost 0 bases and J 4 bases, leaving 6 bases between the germline ends. The germline V gene has CDR1 LGHNA and CDR2 YSLEER. Here the CDR3 DNA reads TGCGCCAGCAGCCAAGAAAACAGCTATGGCTACACCTTC. Translated, it gives CASSQENSYGYTF.

The chain uses TRBV7-2 and TRBJ1-1; the D is unclear. There are 11 residues in the CDR3. CDR1 and CDR2 from the germline V gene are SGHTA and FQGNSA. The V and J ends lost 4 bases and 4 bases respectively, with 4 bases between them. The CDR3 DNA is TGTGCCAGCAGCTCCAGCACTGAAGCTTTCTTT. This codes for CASSSSTEAFF.

This clone appeared a few times. This CDR3 reads CASSPGQGTSGNTIYF. The CDR3 bases are TGTGCCAGCAGCCCGGGACAGGGAACCTCTGGAAACACCATATATTTT. This sequence joins TRBV11-3 and TRBJ1-3, with 9 bases that match TRBD1. V shed 5 bases and J 0 bases; nucleotides not matched to a gene: 5. Germline CDR1 reads SGHNT; CDR2 reads YENEEA. The CDR3 runs to 16 residues.

The chain uses TRBV6-5 and TRBJ2-5, with 9 bases matching TRBD1. Germline V gene sequence: CDR1 MNHEY, CDR2 SVGAGI. CDR3 length equals 13 residues. Trimming took 8 bases from V and 6 from J; bases not matched to a gene: 7. The CDR3 is CASGTGRWKTQYF. CDR3 coding DNA: TGTGCCAGCGGGACAGGGAGGTGGAAGACCCAGTACTTC.

V gene TRBV6-5 combines with J gene TRBJ1-2; 10 positions match TRBD1. The CDR3 runs to 14 residues. Looked up from germline, CDR1 is MNHEY and CDR2 is SVGAGI. V lost 7 bases, J lost 5 bases, and 7 bases stayed unmatched. CDR3 sequence reads: CASMRGQGDYGYTF. The CDR3 DNA is TGTGCCAGCATGAGAGGACAGGGGGATTATGGCTACACCTTC.

The rearrangement uses TRBV7-9 and TRBJ2-3, with D perhaps given as TRBD1 or TRBD2 (5 bases each). Germline values: CDR1 SEHNR, CDR2 FQNEAQ (reference sequence). This CDR3 spans 13 amino acids. The V end was cut by 0 bases, the J end by 6 bases, with 7 bases between. The CDR3 DNA reads as TGTGCCAGCAGCTTAGCCAGGGAGGATACGCAGTATTTT. Amino acids: CASSLAREDTQYF.

DNA of the CDR3: TGCGCCAGCAGCCAAGATTGGGCAGGGTCCTACGAGCAGTACTTC. As protein: CASSQDWAGSYEQYF. This rearrangement joins TRBV4-3 to TRBJ2-7, with a tentative D call TRBD1 (5 bases). CDR1 and CDR2 (germline): LGHNA, YSLEER. V was pared by 0 bases and J by 1 base, with 10 bases between. The CDR3 covers 15 residues.

This clone was recorded only once. The chain carries TRBV2 and TRBJ2-2, with a possible D match to TRBD2 (6 bases). Per germline, CDR1 SNHLY and CDR2 FYNNEI. The CDR3 is 14 amino acids. V gave up 9 bases and J gave up 1 base, with 12 bases separating them. CDR3 protein: CASTGRGNTGELFF. DNA for the CDR3: TGTGCCAGTACCGGGCGGGGGAACACCGGGGAGCTGTTTTTT.

This clone turned up a few times. V and J are TRBV4-1 and TRBJ1-2; D ambiguous. Germline-derived CDR1 and CDR2 are MGHRA and YSYEKL. V was pared by 4 bases and J by 7 bases, with 10 bases between. The CDR3 spans 12 residues. The CDR3 region has the DNA TGCGCCAGCAGCCCAGACGGTCGTGGCTACACCTTC. It translates to CASSPDGRGYTF.

The gene calls are TRBV19 and TRBJ1-1; 7 bases match TRBD1. CDR3 length equals 14 residues. J lost 3 bases, V lost 5 bases, and 6 bases had no gene match. CDR1 and CDR2 from the germline V gene are LNHDA and SQIVND (reference sequence). This CDR3 is CASSVWTGDTEAFF. The CDR3 nucleotides read TGTGCCAGTAGTGTCTGGACAGGAGACACTGAAGCTTTCTTT.

This chain uses TRBV19 with TRBJ1-1; D gene uncertain. The CDR3 has 13 amino acids. Trimming left V 4 bases short and J 3 bases short, with 9 bases between. Germline V CDR1 and CDR2: LNHDA, SQIVND (reference sequence). CDR3 in amino acids: CASSTQRHTEAFF. CDR3 nucleotide sequence: TGTGCCAGTAGTACTCAGCGGCACACTGAAGCTTTCTTT.

The genes are TRBV7-2 and TRBJ2-7; 8 bases fit TRBD2. After removal of 5 bases from V and 7 bases from J, the junction contained 7 bases not matched to a gene. CDR1 and CDR2 (germline): SGHTA, FQGNSA. This CDR3 has 13 amino acids. Here the CDR3 reads CASSRGVAGEQYF. The CDR3 region has the DNA TGTGCCAGCAGCCGTGGGGTAGCGGGGGAGCAGTACTTC. The variable domain in full, with the rest retrieved from reference TRBV7-2 and TRBJ2-7, is GAGVSQSPSNKVTEKGKDVELRCDPISGHTALYWYRQSLGQGLEFLIYFQGNSAPDKSGLPSDRFSAERTGGSVSTLTIQRTQQEDSAVYLCASSRGVAGEQYFGPGTRLTVT.

The chain joins TRBV11-3 to TRBJ2-7; possibly TRBD2 for D (5 bases). The CDR3 contains 13 residues. The germline V gene encodes CDR1 SGHNT and CDR2 YENEEA. Trimming pared 4 bases from V and 5 bases from J, leaving 12 bases between. CDR3 sequence reads: CASSSKGVNEQYF. The CDR3 nucleotides read TGTGCCAGCAGCTCTAAGGGAGTGAACGAGCAGTACTTC.

The rearrangement links TRBV7-9 to TRBJ1-4; D perhaps matches TRBD1 (5 bases). The CDR3 runs 14 residues. Germline CDR1 SEHNR, CDR2 FQNEAQ (reference sequence). V lost 5 bases and J lost 7, with 14 bases in between. CDR3 residues: CASSATGKGEKLFF. In nucleotides, the CDR3 is TGTGCCAGCAGCGCAACAGGAAAGGGTGAAAAACTGTTTTTT.

V usage is TRBV27 and J usage is TRBJ1-1; no clear D gene. The CDR3 loop spans 13 amino acids. The germline V gene encodes CDR1 MNHEY and CDR2 SMNVEV (reference sequence). The V gene lost 2 bases and the J gene lost 0 bases, with 4 bases spanning the gap. The CDR3 nucleotides read TGTGCCAGCAGTTTAGTCATGAACACTGAAGCTTTCTTT. It codes for CASSLVMNTEAFF.

This clone was observed a single time. The chain employs TRBV4-3 and TRBJ1-2, with 8 positions matching TRBD1. Germline V gene data show CDR1 as LGHNA and CDR2 as YSLEER. This CDR3 contains 15 residues. Unmatched junction bases numbered 4, after V lost 0 bases and J lost 4 bases. The CDR3 DNA follows: TGCGCCAGCAGCCAAGAAGGTGGGACAGGCTATGGCTACACCTTC. It codes for CASSQEGGTGYGYTF.

The chain employs TRBV7-2 and TRBJ2-5, with 10 bases that match TRBD2. Per germline, CDR1 SGHTA and CDR2 FQGNSA. The CDR3 covers 16 residues. The J segment lost 3 bases and the V segment lost 3 bases, leaving 7 bases of the junction unmatched. The CDR3: CASSLWTSGMEETQYF. CDR3 coding DNA: TGTGCCAGCAGCTTGTGGACTAGCGGCATGGAAGAGACCCAGTACTTC.

V usage is TRBV19 and J usage is TRBJ1-5; TRBD1 matches 7 bases. The germline V gene has CDR1 LNHDA and CDR2 SQIVND (reference sequence). Unmatched junction bases numbered 5, after V lost 6 bases and J lost 3 bases. This CDR3 spans 14 amino acids. The CDR3 sequence is CASSTTGNNQPQHF. CDR3 nucleotides: TGTGCCAGTAGCACGACAGGGAACAATCAGCCCCAGCATTTT.

The CDR3: CASSKARGRGDYGYTF. The CDR3 DNA follows: TGTGCCAGCAGCAAAGCTCGCGGTAGGGGCGACTATGGCTACACCTTC. J is TRBJ1-2 and V is TRBV21-1; the table names TRBD1, a call not compared with the DNA. TRBV21-1 is listed as a pseudogene. The CDR3 length is 16 residues.

The rearrangement joins TRBV4-2 to TRBJ1-1; 7 bases are a match to TRBD1. Germline CDR1 is LGHNA and CDR2 is YNFKEQ. J gave up 1 base and V 1 base, and 0 bases lay outside the gene matches. The CDR3 is made up of 14 amino acids. Here the CDR3 DNA reads TGTGCCAGCAGCCAAGGGGACAGGAACACTGAAGCTTTCTTT. Translation gives CASSQGDRNTEAFF.

The CDR3 protein is CASSPSAGGGGYTF. In DNA, the CDR3 is TGTGCCAGCAGCCCGTCCGCAGGGGGAGGCGGCTACACCTTC. The V call is TRBV14, the J call TRBJ1-2, with 7 bases matching TRBD1. Germline-derived CDR1 and CDR2 are SGHDN and FVKESK. Losses at the gene ends were 4 bases for V and 8 bases for J; bases not matched to a gene: 10. This CDR3 comprises 14 residues.

This clone was seen only once. The V and J genes are TRBV5-1 and TRBJ2-7; D remains ambiguous. CDR1 and CDR2 from the germline V gene are SGHRS and YFSETQ. V was trimmed by 2 bases and J by 1 base, leaving 7 bases between them. CDR3 length: 13 amino acids. The CDR3 reads CASSLRPSYEQYF. CDR3 sequence (DNA): TGCGCCAGCAGCTTAAGGCCGTCCTACGAGCAGTACTTC.

The V gene is TRBV6-6, the J gene TRBJ2-3; D call uncertain. Germline-derived CDR1 and CDR2 are MNHNY and SVGAGI (reference sequence). The V gene lost 5 bases and the J gene lost 2 bases, with 8 bases spanning the gap. The CDR3 consists of 13 residues. CDR3 bases: TGTGCCAGCAGTGCACCACACACAGATACGCAGTATTTT. This translates into CASSAPHTDTQYF.

The chain is built from TRBV30 and TRBJ1-1; D possibly corresponds to TRBD1 (5 bases). CDR1 is GTSNPN and CDR2 is SVGIG in the germline V gene (reference sequence). The V end was cut by 3 bases, the J end by 3 bases, with 8 bases between. The CDR3 covers 12 residues. This CDR3 reads CAWSKQDTEAFF. DNA of the CDR3: TGTGCCTGGAGCAAACAGGACACTGAAGCTTTCTTT. Looking up the rest from reference TRBV30 and TRBJ1-1 gives the full variable domain: SQTIHQWPATLVQPVGSPLSLECTVEGTSNPNLYWYRQAAGRGLQLLFYSVGIGQISSEVPQNLSASRPQDRQFILSSKKLLLSDSGFYLCAWSKQDTEAFFGQGTRLTVV.